This TCR beta chain emerged from a study of Tregs in tolerant kidney transplant recipients. Overall study results and limits: Nucleotide sequences could not be compared across some patients' samples due to primer changes. Donor-specific Treg expansion exceeded global Treg expansion in tolerant patients, suggesting antigen drive. Tregs expanded with activated donor B cells seemed most donor-specific.

Related graft donors supplied nonmyeloablative bone marrow transplants, and mixed chimerism was transient. Unstimulated regulatory T cells (CD4+CD25+CD127-), CD4+CD25- non-regulatory cells, CD4 and CD8 cells were FACS-sorted from thawed PBMCs. Repertoires were generated with immunoSEQ multiplex PCR, while TCRdb's copy carries only in-frame clones and drops some. The table records fewer than 95,000 clones, roughly 93% of them present only once. As concerns this clone: Its target is unknown.

Trimming took off 3 bases at V and 2 bases at J, with 7 bases between the two ends. CDR3 length: 13 residues. Germline V gene lookup returns CDR1 SEHNR and CDR2 FQNEAQ (reference sequence). The receptor comes from a human patient who received a combined kidney and bone marrow transplant. Some of the T cells might come from the graft donor. The sequenced sample was CD4+ T cells from blood (PBMCs), obtained 12 months after the transplant. The chain links TRBV7-9 to TRBJ1-2; D remains unclear. CDR3 bases: TGTGCCAGCAGCTTCCAGATAAACTATGGCTACACCTTC. As protein: CASSFQINYGYTF.